The 19 T cell receptor beta chains below come from one sample, sequenced in a study of blood T cell repertoires in COVID-19. Clones were read by immunoSEQ multiplex PCR, and TCRdb kept only the in-frame ones, dropping some. The data hold approximately 270,000 clones, with 80% to 90% observed a single time. Source material: PBMCs or T cells enriched from blood (not recorded which). The receptors were sampled from a man aged 35-49 years who had recovered from COVID-19.

In this sample, this clone turned up many times. The J gene is TRBJ2-7, the V gene TRBV10-3; 10 bases fit TRBD2. V was clipped by 4 bases and J by 2 bases; unmatched bases: 5. This CDR3 has 15 residues. From germline, CDR1 is ENHRY and CDR2 SYGVKD. CDR3: CAISAPGTSAYEQYF. The CDR3 region has the DNA TGTGCCATCAGTGCCCCCGGGACTAGCGCCTACGAGCAGTACTTC.

This chain joins TRBV29-1 and TRBJ1-2; a weak D match, TRBD1 (5 bases). This CDR3 is 12 amino acids long. Germline V lookup: CDR1 SQVTM, CDR2 ANQGSEA. V shed 1 base and J shed 4 bases, with 7 bases lying between them. This CDR3 reads CSVEGRVYGYTF. Here the CDR3 DNA reads TGCAGCGTTGAAGGCAGGGTCTATGGCTACACCTTC.

The chain is built from TRBV7-2 and TRBJ1-2; possible D gene TRBD1, 5 bases. CDR3 length: 12 amino acids. Trimming took 5 bases from V and 6 from J, leaving 10 bases between them. The germline gives CDR1 SGHTA, CDR2 FQGNSA. CDR3 in amino acids: CASSKGVDGYTF. DNA of the CDR3: TGTGCCAGCAGCAAAGGGGTAGATGGCTACACCTTC.

CDR3 sequence reads: CASSGYRRRGAGRYTEAFF. The CDR3 nucleotides read TGTGCCAGCAGCGGCTACCGTAGGAGGGGCGCAGGGAGGTACACTGAAGCTTTCTTT. The genes are TRBV11-2 and TRBJ1-1, with D perhaps matching TRBD1 (5 bases). V lost 5 bases and J 3 bases, leaving 28 bases between the germline ends. The CDR3 consists of 19 residues. The germline CDR1 and CDR2 sequences are SGHAT and FQNNGV.

The chain recombines TRBV12-5 with TRBJ2-1; tentatively, D is TRBD1 (5 bases). Germline CDR1 is LGHNT and CDR2 is FRNRAP. With 5 bases removed from V and 0 bases from J, the gap between germline ends came to 17 bases. This CDR3 region has 17 residues. The CDR3 nucleotides read TGTGCTAGTGGTCCTTTGCCAGCAAGGGGCTCCTACAATGAGCAGTTCTTC. This encodes CASGPLPARGSYNEQFF.

This chain uses TRBV19 with TRBJ2-5; TRBD2 matches at 12 bases. This CDR3 is 13 amino acids long. Germline assignment: CDR1 LNHDA and CDR2 SQIVND (reference sequence). J gave up 5 bases and V 7 bases, and 2 bases lay outside the gene matches. The CDR3 DNA follows: TGTGCCAGTATTGGACTAGCGGGGGAGACCCAGTACTTC. It yields the protein CASIGLAGETQYF.

This clone was detected a few times. CDR3 bases: TGTGCCAGCAGCGCCCGGGGGGGGAGCGAGCAGTACTTC. Translated, it gives CASSARGGSEQYF. The rearrangement links TRBV3-1 (or the pseudogene TRBV3-2) to TRBJ2-7; TRBD2 agrees at 8 bases. The CDR3 totals 13 residues. Germline V gene data show CDR1 as LGHDT and CDR2 as YNNKEL (reference sequence). Trimming cost V 5 bases and J 6 bases; bases outside gene matches: 6.

A few counts support this clone. The chain is built from TRBV30 and TRBJ2-2, with 7 bases matching TRBD2. The CDR3 length is 16 residues. Germline V gene sequence: CDR1 GTSNPN, CDR2 SVGIG (reference sequence). After removal of 3 bases from V and 2 bases from J, the junction contained 9 bases not matched to a gene. The CDR3 region has the DNA TGTGCCTGGAGCCCTGGGCTAGCGGTAAACACCGGGGAGCTGTTTTTT. This encodes CAWSPGLAVNTGELFF.

In this sample, this clone turned up a few times. The chain is built from TRBV5-1 and TRBJ2-5, with D perhaps matching TRBD1 (6 bases). V was trimmed by 0 bases and J by 0 bases, leaving 6 bases between them. The CDR3 runs 14 residues. Germline V gene sequence: CDR1 SGHRS, CDR2 YFSETQ. In DNA, the CDR3 is TGCGCCAGCAGCTTGGGACAGGACCAAGAGACCCAGTACTTC. It encodes CASSLGQDQETQYF.

The chain is built from TRBV2 and TRBJ2-3; D is perhaps TRBD1 (5 bases). The CDR3 length is 14 residues. Trimming removed 3 bases at V and 1 base at J, with 8 bases between. The germline gives CDR1 SNHLY, CDR2 FYNNEI. The CDR3 sequence is CASSDWGRTDTQYF. The CDR3 coding sequence is TGTGCCAGCAGTGACTGGGGCCGCACAGATACGCAGTATTTT.

The chain couples TRBV30 to TRBJ1-4; D remains ambiguous. V was shortened by 0 bases and J by 2 bases, with 7 bases between the two germline ends. Germline values: CDR1 GTSNPN, CDR2 SVGIG (reference sequence). The CDR3 is made up of 14 amino acids. CDR3 in DNA: TGTGCCTGGAGTGTACGGGGTACTAATGAAAAACTGTTTTTT. Translated: CAWSVRGTNEKLFF.

The chain couples TRBV2 to TRBJ1-2; D gene unclear. The germline V gene encodes CDR1 SNHLY and CDR2 FYNNEI. Trimming left V 4 bases short and J 6 bases short, with 6 bases between. The CDR3 loop spans 11 amino acids. CDR3 DNA sequence: TGTGCCAGCAGTGTATCCGATGGCTACACCTTC. Its protein product is CASSVSDGYTF.

The V and J genes are TRBV7-9 and TRBJ2-5, with a weak D call TRBD2 (7 bases). Trimming removed 3 bases from V and 4 bases from J, with 12 bases in between. CDR1 SEHNR and CDR2 FQNEAQ come from the germline V gene (reference sequence). This CDR3 spans 14 amino acids. CDR3 in DNA: TGTGCCAGCAGCTTCGGGGGAGGGGGAGAGACCCAGTACTTC. This encodes CASSFGGGGETQYF.

V and J are TRBV18 and TRBJ2-3; a possible D gene is TRBD2 (7 bases). The CDR3 spans 15 residues. Trimming removed 3 bases at V and 4 bases at J, with 14 bases between. Germline V CDR1 and CDR2: KGHSH, LQKENI. For the CDR3, the DNA is TGTGCCAGCTCACCCCAGGAGGGGGGGTCAGATACGCAGTATTTT. Translating it yields CASSPQEGGSDTQYF.

This chain joins TRBV6-5 and TRBJ1-2, with 8 bases fitting TRBD1. CDR1 MNHEY and CDR2 SVGAGI come from the germline V gene. The CDR3 has 14 amino acids. After removal of 6 bases from V and 4 bases from J, the junction contained 7 bases not matched to a gene. The CDR3 region has the DNA TGTGCCAGCAGGTCAGGACAGGGCCTCTATGGCTACACCTTC. Its translation is CASRSGQGLYGYTF.

The chain has TRBV28 and TRBJ2-1; 11 nucleotides align to TRBD2. Per germline, CDR1 MDHEN and CDR2 SYDVKM. The ends lost 6 bases at V and 0 bases at J; junction bases unmatched: 7. This CDR3 is 17 amino acids long. The CDR3 loop is CASRRTSGLSSYNEQFF. The CDR3, as DNA: TGTGCCAGCAGACGGACTAGCGGGTTGAGCTCCTACAATGAGCAGTTCTTC.

This clone was seen many times. This chain links TRBV29-1 with TRBJ1-1; the D is unclear. The germline gives CDR1 SQVTM, CDR2 ANQGSEA. This CDR3 comprises 11 residues. V lost 4 bases to trimming and J lost 3 bases, with 6 bases between them. CDR3 residues: CSVAEDTEAFF. The CDR3 DNA is TGCAGCGTTGCTGAGGACACTGAAGCTTTCTTT.

The CDR3: CASSPHRANTEAFF. CDR3 coding DNA: TGTGCCAGCAGTCCCCACAGGGCGAACACTGAAGCTTTCTTT. The chain employs TRBV28 and TRBJ1-1; a possible D gene is TRBD1 (6 bases). The CDR3 is made up of 14 amino acids. The V end lost 5 bases, the J end lost 1 base, and 11 bases lay between the germline ends. Germline CDR1 is MDHEN and CDR2 is SYDVKM.

This clone was observed a few times. V gene TRBV7-3 combines with J gene TRBJ1-5; D gene uncertain. Germline-derived CDR1 and CDR2 are SGHTA and FQGTGA. CDR3 length: 15 amino acids. The V end was cut by 7 bases, the J end by 0 bases, with 13 bases between. CDR3: CASKRGHPSNQPQHF. For the CDR3, the DNA is TGTGCCAGCAAACGGGGTCACCCTAGCAATCAGCCCCAGCATTTT. Based on the CDR3 plus reference TRBV7-3 and TRBJ1-5, the full variable domain is GAGVSQTPSNKVTEKGKYVELRCDPISGHTALYWYRQSLGQGPEFLIYFQGTGAADDSGLPNDRFFAVRPEGSVSTLKIQRTERGDSAVYLCASKRGHPSNQPQHFGDGTRLSIL.